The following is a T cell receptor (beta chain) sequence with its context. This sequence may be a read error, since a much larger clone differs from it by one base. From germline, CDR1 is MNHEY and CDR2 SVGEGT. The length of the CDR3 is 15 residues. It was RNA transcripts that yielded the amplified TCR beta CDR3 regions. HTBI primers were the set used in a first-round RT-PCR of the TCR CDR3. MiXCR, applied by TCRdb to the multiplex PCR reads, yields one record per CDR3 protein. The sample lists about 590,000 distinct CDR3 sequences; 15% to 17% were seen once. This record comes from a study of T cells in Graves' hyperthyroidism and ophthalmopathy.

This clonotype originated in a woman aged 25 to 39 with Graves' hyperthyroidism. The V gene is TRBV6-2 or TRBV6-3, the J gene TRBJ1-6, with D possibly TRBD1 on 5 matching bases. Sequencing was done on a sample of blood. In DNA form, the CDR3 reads TGTGCCAGCAGTTACTCGGGAGGGGATAATTCACCCCCCCACTTT. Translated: CASSYSGGDNSPPHF.